This T cell receptor (beta chain) emerged from a study of blood T cell repertoires in COVID-19 (dated by TCRdb to 2019 to 2021). Background for the entire study: Samples from collaborators originated in the United States, Italy and Spain and spanned both the acute and convalescent phases of COVID-19. The prospective study material was composed of cDNA or gDNA derived from T cells, B-cell-depleted T cells, or PBMCs. Deeply sampled blood TCRbeta repertoires from subjects exposed to, actively infected with, or recovered from COVID-19 were included in the dataset. A freely available public database, intended as a resource for researchers studying the immune response to SARS-CoV-2, is where the repertoires were released. The samples were drawn from two sources: the first 160 participants of the ongoing ImmuneRACE study, and over 950 subjects contributed by 6 global collaborators. Sample metadata almost always included a de-identified subject ID, COVID-19 status, age in years and sex. Where available, HLA class I and class II types were taken from metadata supplied by the sample provider and were not determined by assay-based typing. Points the paper makes about the study in general: How much clinical and demographic metadata was included differed by source and by participant, and the metadata was provided uncurated.

This clone has just a few counts. Its target antigen remains unknown. Base quality data are lacking; no much larger clone is found one base away. The CDR3 contains 13 residues, cysteine and phenylalanine counted. Solely the CDR3 DNA is kept, with 39 bases framed from the first base. V lost 0 bases and J lost 7 bases; the stretch between them is 6 bases long. The germline V gene (reference sequence) provides CDR1 SEHNR and CDR2 FQNEAQ. TCRbeta CDR3 regions were amplified from genomic DNA by means of the immunoSEQ Assay, a bias-controlled multiplex PCR. The study's processing was this. Within the assay, amplification of reference gene primers was used to estimate how many nucleated cells each sample contained. To quantify the absolute abundance of each unique TCRbeta CDR3 rearrangement, sequence reads were collapsed and filtered. For each sample, productive Simpson clonality was calculated as the square root of Simpson's diversity index over productive rearrangements. In its TCRdb copy, this immuneACCESS table keeps in-frame sequences only and misses some clones. Where compared with another copy, unresolved V genes explain less than half of these, and the others have no known cause. V and J calls and clone size are copied from that table; D and trimming were computed from the DNA. The sample has approximately 100,000 clones on record, about 78% of them singletons. Clones ranked in the top ten supply about 4.5% of the sample.

Each collaborating institution followed its own protocols to collect whole blood in K2EDTA tubes. For TCRbeta analysis, collaborator samples were shipped as frozen whole blood, as isolated PBMCs, or as DNA extracted from either sample type. This chain joins TRBV7-9 to TRBJ1-4; confidence is insufficient to name the D gene. The receptor was isolated from a human donor in a cohort sampled during active or convalescent COVID-19. Sequences were obtained from peripheral blood. The CDR3 reads as follows: CASSLAGGEKLFF. The DNA sequence is TGTGCCAGCAGCTTAGCCGGCGGTGAAAAACTGTTTTTT.